This entry features one T cell receptor beta chain sequence. Blood got drawn at baseline, again on cycle 4 day 1, and then on cycle 7 day 1. The data were obtained in a study of OX40 agonist ivuxolimab in advanced cancers. About the research overall: Dose-escalation subjects each had hepatocellular carcinoma, melanoma, renal cell or head and neck cancer.

Generated by immunoSEQ multiplex PCR, the TCRdb table keeps only in-frame clones and is missing some. The sample holds 50,000 or so clones, about 93% seen once. The CDR3 runs 16 residues. Germline CDR1 LNHNV, CDR2 YYDKDF (reference sequence). Trimming pared 0 bases from V and 0 bases from J, leaving 11 bases between. J is TRBJ1-1 and V is TRBV15; D not resolved. The material sequenced was CD4+ or CD8+ T cells sorted from blood, taken in a trial of the OX40 agonist ivuxolimab. This TCR derives from an adult with an advanced solid tumor such as melanoma, head and neck, liver or kidney cancer. The CDR3 reads CATSRDRYRMNTEAFF. DNA of the CDR3: TGTGCCACCAGCAGAGATCGTTACCGCATGAACACTGAAGCTTTCTTT.